This T cell receptor beta chain was retrieved from a study of Ad26.COV2.S vaccination and SARS-CoV-2 variants. Overall study findings and caveats: Reportedly, after vaccination the spike-specific CD8+ and CD4+ T cell responses displayed substantial breadth. People who got the vaccine or the placebo had similar non-spike TCR breadth.

This table comes from immunoSEQ multiplex PCR, and its TCRdb copy is limited to in-frame clones, with some not included. The sample contains 350,000 to 500,000 clones, 80% to 90% of which appear only once. As regards this clone: Its cognate antigen is unknown.

The treatment: some 20 received Ad26.COV2.S at low or high dose, single or two shots; roughly 5 received placebo; per-sample allocation not given. Samples were taken on day 63 after the first vaccine or placebo injection. Vaccination used an Ad26 vector expressing Wuhan-strain SARS-CoV-2 spike. Losses at the gene ends were 4 bases for V and 7 bases for J; bases not matched to a gene: 12. The CDR3 runs 16 residues. CDR1 SGHAT and CDR2 FQNNGV come from the germline V gene. Sequencing used peripheral blood, obtained in a trial of Ad26.COV2.S vaccine versus placebo. The rearrangement uses TRBV11-2 and TRBJ2-2; 7 bases are shared with TRBD1. The sequence was collected from a person between 18 and 65 years old who received the Ad26.COV2.S COVID-19 vaccine or a placebo. This CDR3 is CASSSQRGLLGGELFF. DNA for the CDR3: TGTGCCAGCAGCTCACAGAGGGGGCTATTGGGCGGGGAGCTGTTTTTT. Using reference TRBV11-2 and TRBJ2-2 for the parts outside the CDR3, the full variable domain is EAGVAQSPRYKIIEKRQSVAFWCNPISGHATLYWYQQILGQGPKLLIQFQNNGVVDDSQLPKDRFSAERLKGVDSTLKIQPAKLEDSAVYLCASSSQRGLLGGELFFGEGSRLTVL.